What follows are 9 T cell receptor beta chains derived from one specimen sequenced in a study of OX40 agonist ivuxolimab in advanced cancers. TCRdb's table, derived via immunoSEQ multiplex PCR, lists solely in-frame clones and lacks some. The profile covers around 75,000 clones, with about 91% appearing a single time and 2% to 2.5% taken by the ten largest. Here the sequenced sample was CD4+ or CD8+ T cells sorted from blood, taken in a trial of the OX40 agonist ivuxolimab. These receptors were taken from an adult with an advanced solid tumor such as melanoma, head and neck, liver or kidney cancer.

The rearrangement joins TRBV28 to TRBJ1-1; possible D gene TRBD1, 5 bases. Germline values: CDR1 MDHEN, CDR2 SYDVKM. The CDR3 extends over 14 amino acids. V was shortened by 4 bases and J by 1 base, with 10 bases between the two germline ends. DNA for the CDR3: TGTGCCAGCAGTTATCAGGGAAGGAACACTGAAGCTTTCTTT. This encodes CASSYQGRNTEAFF.

The chain joins TRBV7-8 to TRBJ2-5; 9 bases line up with TRBD1. V dropped 4 bases and J dropped 4; count of bases not matched to a gene: 7. CDR1 and CDR2 from the germline V gene are SGHVS and FQNEAQ. CDR3 length equals 15 residues. The CDR3 loop reads CASSSGTGRGETQYF. As DNA, the CDR3 is TGTGCCAGCAGCTCCGGGACAGGGAGGGGAGAGACCCAGTACTTC.

V gene TRBV5-6 combines with J gene TRBJ2-3; 13 nucleotides align to TRBD2. There are 16 residues in the CDR3. V shed 4 bases and J 6 bases; nucleotides not matched to a gene: 8. CDR1 is SGHDT and CDR2 is YYEEEE in the germline V gene. The CDR3 bases are TGTGCCAGCAGCCCACTAGCGGGAGGGCCATGGGATACGCAGTATTTT. Translated: CASSPLAGGPWDTQYF. Full variable domain (rest looked up from reference TRBV5-6 and TRBJ2-3): DAGVTQSPTHLIKTRGQQVTLRCSPKSGHDTVSWYQQALGQGPQFIFQYYEEEERQRGNFPDRFSGHQFPNYSSELNVNALLLGDSALYLCASSPLAGGPWDTQYFGPGTRLTVL.

The chain recombines TRBV9 with TRBJ2-3, with D tentatively TRBD2 (6 bases). This CDR3 comprises 14 residues. V was cut by 5 bases and J by 1 base, with 11 bases left in between. Germline V lookup: CDR1 SGDLS, CDR2 YYNGEE. CDR3 bases: TGTGCCAGCAGTCGGCTAGCGCGCACAGATACGCAGTATTTT. It yields the protein CASSRLARTDTQYF.

The chain joins TRBV7-6 to TRBJ2-1; D gene ambiguous. Germline loops: CDR1 SGHVS, CDR2 FNYEAQ. This CDR3 comprises 11 residues. V was pared by 1 base and J by 9 bases, with 4 bases between. CDR3 coding DNA: TGTGCCAGCAGCTTAGGTATTGAGCAGTTCTTC. It codes for CASSLGIEQFF.

The V and J genes are TRBV19 and TRBJ2-3, with 11 nucleotides matching TRBD2. V dropped 5 bases and J dropped 3; count of bases not matched to a gene: 4. The CDR3 totals 15 residues. Germline CDR1 and CDR2: LNHDA and SQIVND (reference sequence). The CDR3, as DNA: TGTGCCAGTAGTGTACTAGCGGGGGCTACAGATACGCAGTATTTT. Its protein is CASSVLAGATDTQYF. The variable domain in full, with the rest retrieved from reference TRBV19 and TRBJ2-3, is DGGITQSPKYLFRKEGQNVTLSCEQNLNHDAMYWYRQDPGQGLRLIYYSQIVNDFQKGDIAEGYSVSREKKESFPLTVTSAQKNPTAFYLCASSVLAGATDTQYFGPGTRLTVL.

The genes are TRBV29-1 and TRBJ1-1; tentative D call: TRBD1 (6 bases). Per the germline V gene, CDR1 is SQVTM and CDR2 is ANQGSEA. V shed 7 bases and J shed 2 bases, with 11 bases lying between them. CDR3 length: 12 amino acids. The CDR3 spells CSASQGNTEAFF. The CDR3 bases are TGCAGCGCCTCACAGGGAAACACTGAAGCTTTCTTT.

The chain is built from TRBV6-1 and TRBJ1-1; D remains ambiguous. CDR3 length equals 15 residues. Germline CDR1 MNHNS, CDR2 SASEGT. V lost 0 bases and J lost 4, with 12 bases in between. CDR3 in amino acids: CASSEADGPGTEAFF. CDR3 sequence (DNA): TGTGCCAGCAGTGAAGCTGACGGCCCTGGCACTGAAGCTTTCTTT.

In this sample, this clone turned up once. The CDR3 DNA reads TGTGCCAGCAGCTTATCGGGGGGCAAAACTGAAGCTTTCTTT. Protein sequence: CASSLSGGKTEAFF. The chain is built from TRBV7-6 and TRBJ1-1, with D possibly being TRBD1 (6 bases). The V and J ends lost 2 bases and 5 bases respectively, with 12 bases between them. Per the germline V gene, CDR1 is SGHVS and CDR2 is FNYEAQ. The CDR3 runs to 14 residues.